One and the same sample provided the 16 T cell receptor beta chains below, sequenced in a study of shared clonotypes between healthy human individuals. Clones were sequenced by immunoSEQ multiplex PCR, and TCRdb holds only the in-frame ones, with some missing. Here the sample spans 2 million to 2.5 million clones, approximately 95% being singletons. The sequenced material came from naive CD4+ T cells sorted from blood. Subset noted: CD45RA+ positively selected. These receptors were obtained from a man between 18 and 35 years old in good health.

The rearrangement joins TRBV30 to TRBJ1-1; TRBD1 agrees at 8 bases. Germline trimming cut 2 bases from V and 12 bases from J; bases unmatched to any gene: 5. Germline-derived CDR1 and CDR2 are GTSNPN and SVGIG (reference sequence). This CDR3 is built from 11 residues. CDR3 sequence reads: CAWSLRTGPFF. The CDR3 DNA reads as TGTGCCTGGAGTCTTCGGACAGGGCCTTTCTTT.

Note on this clone: This sample also contains other DNA sequences that code for the same CDR3. The genes are TRBV5-6 and TRBJ2-3; TRBD2 agrees at 9 bases. The CDR3 consists of 15 residues. Germline V gene sequence: CDR1 SGHDT, CDR2 YYEEEE. Unmatched junction bases numbered 0, after V lost 0 bases and J lost 1 base. The CDR3 is CASSLGLAGTDTQYF. CDR3 nucleotide sequence: TGTGCCAGCAGCTTGGGACTAGCGGGCACAGATACGCAGTATTTT.

The CDR3 DNA follows: TGTGCCAGCAGCGAAAGAGGGGGCGTTGGCACCGGGGAGCTGTTTTTT. As protein: CASSERGGVGTGELFF. The V call is TRBV11-2, the J call TRBJ2-2, with 7 positions matching TRBD1. CDR1 and CDR2 (germline): SGHAT, FQNNGV. V shed 5 bases, J shed 4 bases, and the junction held 10 bases outside the gene matches. The CDR3 consists of 16 residues.

V and J are TRBV7-8 and TRBJ2-1; TRBD2 matches 13 bases. In germline, CDR1 is SGHVS, CDR2 FQNEAQ. The CDR3 length is 14 residues. J was trimmed by 8 bases and V by 5 bases; bases with no gene match: 3. The CDR3 DNA sequence: TGTGCCAGCAGCCGGACTAGCGGGAGTGATGAGCAGTTCTTC. Translated: CASSRTSGSDEQFF. Full variable domain (missing parts from reference TRBV7-8 and TRBJ2-1): GAGVSQSPRYKVAKRGQDVALRCDPISGHVSLFWYQQALGQGPEFLTYFQNEAQLDKSGLPSDRFFAERPEGSVSTLKIQRTQQEDSAVYLCASSRTSGSDEQFFGPGTRLTVL.

V gene TRBV11-2 combines with J gene TRBJ2-1; D possibly uses TRBD1 or TRBD2 (5 bases each). Germline assignment: CDR1 SGHAT and CDR2 FQNNGV. Trimming pared 5 bases from V and 0 bases from J, leaving 14 bases between. This CDR3 is 16 amino acids long. This chain's CDR3 is CASSAGSGSSYNEQFF. The CDR3 nucleotides are TGTGCCAGCAGCGCAGGGAGCGGTAGCTCCTACAATGAGCAGTTCTTC.

The gene calls are TRBV9 and TRBJ1-2; unclear D gene. V lost 4 bases, J lost 7 bases, and 14 bases lay in between. Germline CDR1 and CDR2: SGDLS and YYNGEE. The CDR3 is 13 residues long. The CDR3 reads CASSPGWESGYTF. CDR3 nucleotide sequence: TGTGCCAGCAGCCCCGGGTGGGAGAGTGGCTACACCTTC.

V and J are TRBV7-2 and TRBJ2-5; D uncertain. The CDR3 is 14 amino acids. Germline V gene data show CDR1 as SGHTA and CDR2 as FQGNSA. The V gene lost 1 base and the J gene lost 4 bases, with 10 bases spanning the gap. CDR3 loop: CASSLGLSIETQYF. The CDR3 coding sequence is TGTGCCAGCAGCTTAGGTCTTAGCATAGAGACCCAGTACTTC.

To note about this clone: The identical CDR3 is also encoded by other nucleotide sequences in the sample. The chain uses TRBV4-3 and TRBJ1-6; D is uncertain. Trimming shortened V by 0 bases and J by 2 bases, and 8 bases separated the two germline ends. In germline, CDR1 is LGHNA, CDR2 YSLEER. The CDR3 is 16 amino acids. CDR3 bases: TGCGCCAGCAGCCAAGATCCCGGTCCCTATAATTCACCCCTCCACTTT. This translates into CASSQDPGPYNSPLHF.

The chain carries TRBV4-3 and TRBJ2-1; tentative D call: TRBD2 (6 bases). Trimming removed 3 bases from V and 5 bases from J, with 11 bases in between. Germline CDR1 reads LGHNA; CDR2 reads YSLEER. The CDR3 loop spans 14 amino acids. The CDR3: CASSQFRLDNEQFF. Written as DNA, the CDR3 is TGCGCCAGCAGCCAGTTTCGACTAGACAATGAGCAGTTCTTC.

This chain joins TRBV2 and TRBJ2-2; 12 positions agree with TRBD1. V shed 8 bases, J shed 6 bases, and the junction held 7 bases outside the gene matches. Germline loops: CDR1 SNHLY, CDR2 FYNNEI. The CDR3 totals 15 residues. DNA for the CDR3: TGTGCCAGCCTCCGGGACAGGGGGCTGGCCGGGGAGCTGTTTTTT. This encodes CASLRDRGLAGELFF.

The J gene is TRBJ2-1, the V gene TRBV4-1; TRBD2 matches at 8 bases. Trimming at V came to 1 base and at J to 7 bases, leaving 24 bases not matched to a gene. This CDR3 is 21 amino acids long. Germline V gene data show CDR1 as MGHRA and CDR2 as YSYEKL. The CDR3 coding sequence is TGCGCCAGCAGCCAAGTCCTTGTAGCGGGGCCCCGGAGCCGGGCCGGGAATGAGCAGTTCTTC. Its protein product is CASSQVLVAGPRSRAGNEQFF.

The chain links TRBV30 to TRBJ1-3; 9 bases are shared with TRBD1. Germline V gene sequence: CDR1 GTSNPN, CDR2 SVGIG (reference sequence). The CDR3 has 12 residues. V gave up 7 bases and J gave up 8 bases; unmatched junction bases: 6. The CDR3 loop reads CASDRGKDTIYF. The CDR3 bases are TGTGCCTCAGACAGGGGGAAGGACACCATATATTTT.

The J gene is TRBJ1-2, the V gene TRBV7-3, with 8 bases lining up with TRBD1. CDR1 and CDR2 (germline): SGHTA, FQGTGA. V lost 1 base to trimming and J lost 3 bases; unmatched junction nucleotides: 22. The CDR3 loop spans 21 amino acids. CDR3 loop: CASSLKEQGVLLTLEDYGYTF. The CDR3 region has the DNA TGTGCCAGCAGCTTAAAGGAACAGGGGGTTCTATTAACGCTGGAAGACTATGGCTACACCTTC.

The rearrangement uses TRBV7-9 and TRBJ2-1; unclear D gene. V was shortened by 2 bases and J by 7 bases, with 6 bases between the two germline ends. Germline CDR1 reads SEHNR; CDR2 reads FQNEAQ (reference sequence). This CDR3 comprises 12 residues. CDR3 loop: CASSLTGNEQFF. Written as DNA, the CDR3 is TGTGCCAGCAGCTTAACCGGGAATGAGCAGTTCTTC.

The V and J genes are TRBV10-3 and TRBJ1-1; D ambiguous. This CDR3 is 13 amino acids long. V dropped 6 bases and J dropped 0 bases, with 8 bases sitting between them. The germline gives CDR1 ENHRY, CDR2 SYGVKD. The CDR3 coding sequence is TGTGCCATCAGCAACGCCGTGAACACTGAAGCTTTCTTT. It translates to CAISNAVNTEAFF.

The chain employs TRBV6-5 and TRBJ1-2; no clear D gene. The CDR3 is made up of 13 amino acids. V lost 4 bases and J lost 2, with 8 bases in between. Germline loops: CDR1 MNHEY, CDR2 SVGAGI. CDR3 sequence reads: CASSSTENYGYTF. The CDR3 nucleotides are TGTGCCAGCAGTTCGACGGAGAACTATGGCTACACCTTC.